Listed below are T cell receptor beta chains from one sample, sequenced in a study of PD-L1 blockade in urothelial cancer. The assay was immunoSEQ multiplex PCR, and TCRdb's table has in-frame clones only and misses some. This sample carries over 50,000 clones, approximately 86% of them seen once, and the ten largest clones take roughly 2.8%. The source was PBMCs, collected around atezolizumab (anti-PD-L1) treatment. These receptors were collected from a man aged 45 to 65 with urothelial cancer. CDR3s leave out the opening cysteine and the closing phenylalanine or tryptophan. Expanded clones get a size class; other rows say once, few or many, or leave the size out.

J gene | V gene | clone size | CDR3 protein
TRBJ1-4 | TRBV11-2 | . | ASSYTGFATNEKLF
TRBJ2-1 | TRBV11-2 | . | ASGGLAGGYNEQF
TRBJ1-2 | TRBV28 | . | ASRVGGKDGYT
TRBJ1-2 | TRBV28 | . | ASKPGGVKSGSYGYT
TRBJ1-2 | TRBV27 | . | ASSLFPGDYGYT
TRBJ2-7 | TRBV6-1 | . | ASRGTGDYEQY
TRBJ1-3 | TRBV6-1 | . | ASRYTGAGNTIY
TRBJ1-6 | TRBV14 | . | ASSPSTGRNSPLH
TRBJ1-2 | TRBV7-9 | . | ASSPGVNYGYT
TRBJ1-4 | TRBV9 | once | ASSGPTQELF
TRBJ1-3 | TRBV15 | . | ATSVYTGNTIY
TRBJ2-7 | TRBV5-1 | . | ASSLVPGDSYEQY
TRBJ2-3 | TRBV4-1 | . | ASSLFLADTDTQY
TRBJ2-2 | TRBV18 | . | ASSGTSVPGELF
TRBJ2-2 | TRBV27 | once | ASSFFDTGELF
TRBJ1-2 | TRBV5-4 | . | ASSLEQGRGYGYT
TRBJ2-4 | TRBV28 | . | ASKQRGGGSIQY
TRBJ1-1 | TRBV9 | . | ASSVEAGNTEAF
TRBJ2-7 | TRBV13 | . | ASSAQESTYEQY
TRBJ2-1 | TRBV5-1 | . | ASSLRTARDNEQF
TRBJ1-1 | TRBV30 | . | AWSVHRVGTEAF
TRBJ2-6 | TRBV15 | . | ATSRDTGVAGANVLT
TRBJ2-5 | TRBV5-5 | few | ASSLVGTGGLETQY
TRBJ2-4 | TRBV27 | . | ASSPTDSSILAKNIQY
TRBJ2-2 | TRBV6-1 | . | ASSVHPRSTGELF
TRBJ1-5 | TRBV19 | . | ASSLLSGYSNQPQH
TRBJ2-7 | TRBV2 | . | ASVAGLTDRGLEQY
TRBJ2-7 | TRBV6-1 | . | ASSLTGFSFEQY
TRBJ2-7 | TRBV18 | . | ASSPPGASGRYEQY
TRBJ2-7 | TRBV5-6 | . | ASSFNRGQYEQY
TRBJ1-1 | TRBV5-1 | . | ASSLERQANTEAF
TRBJ1-5 | TRBV19 | . | ASSIPTGLVQPQH
TRBJ2-3 | TRBV5-1 | . | ASSLDGSGVGDTQY
TRBJ2-2 | TRBV7-8 | . | ASSLLTTNTGELF
TRBJ2-3 | TRBV7-2 | . | ASSTRLAGVTDTQY
TRBJ2-7 | TRBV6-5 | . | ASRALVAGGYEQY
TRBJ2-7 | TRBV4-2 | . | ASSQDLGTGSHEQY
TRBJ2-3 | TRBV4-2 | . | ASSQDGRAGRGQGGTDTQY
TRBJ2-7 | TRBV10-3 | once | AISTTTGFYEQY
TRBJ2-1 | TRBV2 | once | ASSEEAGGRSEQF
TRBJ2-1 | TRBV18 | . | ASSPGGLAGGNEQF
TRBJ1-6 | TRBV5-5 | . | ASSLDPWGRDSPLH